The present T cell receptor (beta chain) was sequenced within a study of cytomegalovirus exposure and HLA in healthy donors (dated by TCRdb to the late 2010s). Concerning the study at large: According to an earlier analysis of several hundred of the donors, about 190 million T cells yielded 117 million unique TCR beta sequences and roughly 280 Gb of sequence data. An early release covering approximately 600 HLA-typed donors comprised 250 to 350 gigabases of sequencing data and approximately 85 million unique TCR sequences. Among the roughly 400 genotyped donors, around 81% belonged to the genetic ancestry cluster associated with self-reported Caucasian donors. The study aimed to test whether cataloging public T cell receptors could reveal signatures of past pathogen exposure. The study profiled the T cell repertoires of 550 to 700 subjects by immunosequencing and related them to cytomegalovirus serostatus. In addition to the first cohort of 650 to 750 subjects, a separate validation cohort of around 110 different subjects was used. To predict cytomegalovirus infection status, the study brought together high-throughput TCR immunosequencing, statistical association of individual TCRs with disease status, and machine learning. To study patterns of TCR occurrence, a later analysis re-analyzed previously published TCR beta repertoires from 650 to 750 donors and added high-resolution HLA genotyping. The later analysis used no new phenotypic data to find candidate immune exposures, relying instead on TCR beta sequences and their occurrence across donors. In an earlier analysis of a few hundred of the donors, high-throughput TCR beta sequencing was used to judge whether each TCR beta V gene segment behaved as functional or pseudogenic. Alongside the repertoire data, information on donor age, sex, ethnicity and CMV serostatus was compiled. In a later genetic analysis, genome-wide SNP genotypes for about three fifths of the roughly 670 donors were used, and that subset was treated as a discovery cohort. Every repertoire in the discovery cohort had been generated on one and the same sequencing platform. Class I and class II HLA loci were covered by the typing at four-digit resolution. Typing coverage differed by locus: A, B, C, DRB1 and DQB1 were typed in roughly 629-630 donors, DQA1 in around 500, DPA1 in 600 to 610, and DPB1 in just under 490. About 5 DR-DQ haplotypes were handled as single units for association and clustering, since linkage in the cohort was strong. Among roughly 400 genotyped donors of the cohort, an average of about 240,000 unique TCR beta nucleotide sequences were sequenced per donor, around 18% of them non-productive.

The research as a whole found: According to a later genetic analysis, donors in an Asian-associated ancestry cluster had fewer N-insertions in productive TCRs than the approximately 700-donor mean. A total of 150 or so TCR beta chains were listed by the study as associated with cytomegalovirus. According to the authors, the approach could potentially be generalized to other disease states and immunological phenotypes. The 87-base-pair reads could not distinguish some IMGT-functional V segments, including TRBV6-2 and TRBV6-3, so those segments were excluded. Compared with equally common non-associated chains, HLA-associated TCR beta chains in a later analysis were more clonally expanded and had lower generation probabilities. The classifier was reported to diagnose cytomegalovirus status with high specificity and sensitivity in both the original cohort and the validation cohort. Specific HLA alleles were associated with 15,000 to 20,000 TCR beta sequences at a false discovery rate of 0.05 in a later analysis. Because counts were too low, more than 15 rarely observed V segments, including chromosome 9 orphons, were excluded from the earlier analysis of under 650 of the donors. The only immune exposure information available for the cohort was CMV serostatus. Assigning TCR associations to individual alleles was difficult when HLA alleles, especially DR and DQ, strongly co-occurred. Because HLA typing was missing for some donors at each locus, association tests included only the typed subset. An earlier analysis of 587 of the donors showed that most TCR beta V segments appeared in productive rearrangements either about 87% or about 30% of the time, which broadly matched IMGT annotations. In a later analysis, most CMV-associated TCR beta chains were found to appear HLA-restricted, with HLA associations seemingly driven largely by CMV exposure. Only TCR beta chains were sequenced in this cohort, and the absence of alpha or paired-chain data limited detectable features. In vitro tests confirmed that a few of the cytomegalovirus-associated TCR beta chains recognize cytomegalovirus antigens. A further reported finding was that TCR beta sequences accurately predicted the HLA-A and HLA-B alleles for most subjects in the first cohort. In a later analysis, the rate of TCR association differed among HLA loci, with DRB1 alleles having the most associated TCRs and HLA-C alleles having the fewest. The sequencing pipeline was judged likely to have produced a cluster of highly shared sequence variants as a technical artifact. In a later genetic analysis, a missense DCLRE1C variant was associated with V-gene and J-gene trimming of TCR beta chains, and the association was replicated in an independent cohort. The presence/absence analyses assumed that sequencing depth was roughly uniform across donors, and that assumption may not be true. In a later analysis, several top co-occurrence clusters were reported to appear linked to parvovirus B19, influenza, CMV and Epstein-Barr virus. Linkage disequilibrium might explain the correlated functional status among segregating V segments, but an unknown experimental factor could not be ruled out. Most TCR sequences were observed very rarely across donors, whereas some public TCRs were present in many individuals.

Worth noting for this clone: There is no known antigen for this receptor. Per-base qualities were not stored, and no clone one base away is much larger.

Here V drops 4 bases and J drops 3 bases, and the junction holds 10 bases not matched to any gene. The cysteine opens and the phenylalanine closes a CDR3 of 16 amino acids. Of all the DNA, just the CDR3 is kept, 48 bases in frame from base 1. CDR1 and CDR2 are read off the germline V gene (reference sequence) as SGHNT and YYREEE. The library was built by means of the immunoSEQ multiplex PCR assay. The multiplex PCR relied on a mix of 60 forward primers for TCR Vbeta segments and 13 reverse primers for TCR Jbeta segments. The CDR3 region of rearranged TCR beta genes was amplified from genomic DNA with a multiplex PCR assay. Amplified TCR beta libraries were sequenced as 87-base-pair reads on the Illumina HiSeq System. In the authors' own workflow: A later analysis tallied approximately 87 million unique TCR beta chains across the 700 or so repertoires, and some 12 million of those chains were shared by two or more donors. Raw reads were error-corrected and collapsed into unique sequences by a nearest-neighbor algorithm in which closely related sequences were merged to remove PCR and sequencing errors. To assign V, D and J gene segments, CDR3 sequences were aligned to IMGT reference sequences. For a sequence to be retained, at least a six-nucleotide match to both a V gene segment and a J gene segment was required. A rearrangement counted as productive if the CDR3 had no stop codons and remained in frame with V and J, and every other rearrangement counted as non-productive. Following IMGT convention, CDR3 was defined as the stretch from the second conserved V-encoded cysteine up to the conserved J-encoded phenylalanine. The earlier analysis of 550 to 650 of the donors excluded any sequence lacking an unambiguous match to a single V gene segment. An earlier analysis of approximately 590 of the donors called V segments functional above 56.7% productive rearrangements and segregating when the between-donor standard deviation exceeded 5%. A statistical classification framework was developed to diagnose cytomegalovirus status using the catalog of TCR beta chain sequences. V and J gene assignment, in a later analysis, came from comparing TCR nucleotide sequences with IMGT/GENE-DB human TR gene sequences. The TCRdist pipeline was used in a later analysis to assign CDR3 sequences and most-parsimonious VDJ recombination scenarios. In a later analysis, every TCR beta chain was defined by the combination of its CDR3 amino acid sequence and its V-gene family, and reads without a unique V-gene family were dropped. As a way to deal with suspected cross-contamination and a sequencing artifact, a later analysis dropped under 600 nucleotide sequences that were highly shared and had low generation probability. A later analysis calculated a clonal expansion index for each public chain from normalized within-repertoire ranks of inferred template counts. In a later analysis, generation probabilities were computed using a VDJ recombination model fitted to out-of-frame rearrangements, and the results were checked against IGoR. In a later analysis, hypergeometric tests were used to score TCR-TCR, TCR-HLA and TCR-CMV co-occurrence, with a repertoire-size bias correction applied to TCR pairs. In a later analysis, false discovery rates were estimated by permuting HLA or CMV assignments 20 times. In a later analysis, co-occurring TCRs were grouped with DBSCAN, and TCRdist sequence similarity was added when clustering was performed within HLA-allele-positive subsets. Repertoires with fewer than 30,000 or more than 120,000 public chains, plus five repertoires with anomalous nucleotide sharing, were excluded from co-occurrence clustering. TCRdb's version of the immuneACCESS table is confined to in-frame rearrangements and falls short of the full clone set. An unresolved V gene accounts for under half of the shortfall where checked; the remainder is of unknown origin. That table furnishes V, J and clone size, whereas the DNA furnished D and trimming. The sample table holds about 130,000 clones, of which more than 15% were seen once. The ten most abundant clones make up 2.9% of the sample.

In total, more than 500 healthy bone marrow donors made up the cohort. At the time of sampling, every cohort member was nominally healthy, though immune exposures that went unrecorded were likely present. The donor tested CMV seropositive, placing the donor among the approximately 290 seropositive members of the cohort. Every donor gave a peripheral blood sample, and the peripheral blood mononuclear cells from that sample were used for TCR beta sequencing. The Qiagen DNeasy Blood Extraction Kit was used to extract genomic DNA from the blood cell samples. The chain is assembled from TRBV5-4 and TRBJ2-7, and TRBD2 matches 10 of the central bases. The receptor comes from a female donor in good health and CMV-seropositive. Sequenced sample: PBMCs. The CDR3 region: CASSHQTSGLGYEQYF. Read as DNA, the sequence is TGTGCCAGCAGCCACCAGACTAGCGGGCTTGGCTACGAGCAGTACTTC.